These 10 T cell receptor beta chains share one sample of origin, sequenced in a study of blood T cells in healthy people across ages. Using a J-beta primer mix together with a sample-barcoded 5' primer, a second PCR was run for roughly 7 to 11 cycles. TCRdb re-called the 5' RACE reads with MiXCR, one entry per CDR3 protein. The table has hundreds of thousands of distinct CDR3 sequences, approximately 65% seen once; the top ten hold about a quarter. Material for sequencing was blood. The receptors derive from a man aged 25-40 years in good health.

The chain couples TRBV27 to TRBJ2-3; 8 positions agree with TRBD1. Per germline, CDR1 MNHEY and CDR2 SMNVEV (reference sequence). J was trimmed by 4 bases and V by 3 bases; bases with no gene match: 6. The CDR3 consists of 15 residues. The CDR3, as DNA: TGTGCCAGCAGTTTGCCAGGGGGCAGGGCAGATACGCAGTATTTT. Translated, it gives CASSLPGGRADTQYF.

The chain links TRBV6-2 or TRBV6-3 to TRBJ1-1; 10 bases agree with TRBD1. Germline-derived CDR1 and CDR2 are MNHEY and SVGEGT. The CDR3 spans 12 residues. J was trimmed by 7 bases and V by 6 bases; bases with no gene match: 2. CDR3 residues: CASRTGGIEAFF. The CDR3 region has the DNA TGTGCCAGCAGGACAGGGGGCATTGAAGCTTTCTTT.

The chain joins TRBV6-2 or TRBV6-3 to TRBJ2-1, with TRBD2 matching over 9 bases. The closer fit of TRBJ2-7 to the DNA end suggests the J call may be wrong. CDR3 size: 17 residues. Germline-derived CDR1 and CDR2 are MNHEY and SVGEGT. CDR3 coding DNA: TGTGCCAGCAGTTCCAACCCTCTAGCGGGGTCCTACAATGAGCAGTACTTC. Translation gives CASSSNPLAGSYNEQYF.

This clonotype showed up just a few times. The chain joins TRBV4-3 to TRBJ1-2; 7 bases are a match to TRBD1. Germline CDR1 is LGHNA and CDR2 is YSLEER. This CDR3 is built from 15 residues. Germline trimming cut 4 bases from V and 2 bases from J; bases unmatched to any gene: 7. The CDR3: CASSPRTGNNYGYTF. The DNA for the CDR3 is TGCGCCAGCAGCCCTCGGACAGGAAACAACTATGGCTACACCTTC.

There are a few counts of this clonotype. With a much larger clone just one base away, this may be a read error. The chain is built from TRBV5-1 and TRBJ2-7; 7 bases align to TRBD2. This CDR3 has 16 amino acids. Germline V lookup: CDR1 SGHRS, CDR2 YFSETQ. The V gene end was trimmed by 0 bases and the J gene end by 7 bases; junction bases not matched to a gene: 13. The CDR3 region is CASSLVGGGGNDEQYF. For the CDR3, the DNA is TGCGCCAGCAGCTTGGTGGGTGGGGGAGGGAACGATGAGCAGTACTTC.

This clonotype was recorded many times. CDR3 amino acids: CASSRDYRPETQYF. CDR3 sequence (DNA): TGTGCCAGCTCCCGGGACTACAGGCCAGAGACCCAGTACTTC. The gene calls are TRBV6-2 or TRBV6-3 and TRBJ2-5; 7 bases are a match to TRBD2. CDR1 and CDR2 from the germline V gene are MNHEY and SVGEGT. V shed 8 bases and J 4 bases; nucleotides not matched to a gene: 10. This CDR3 has 14 amino acids.

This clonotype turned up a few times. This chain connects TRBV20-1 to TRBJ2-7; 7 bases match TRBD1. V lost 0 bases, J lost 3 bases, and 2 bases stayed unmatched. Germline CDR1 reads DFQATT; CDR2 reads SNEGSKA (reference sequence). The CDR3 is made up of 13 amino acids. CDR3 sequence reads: CSARDPGGYEQYF. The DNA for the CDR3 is TGCAGTGCTAGAGATCCAGGGGGCTACGAGCAGTACTTC.

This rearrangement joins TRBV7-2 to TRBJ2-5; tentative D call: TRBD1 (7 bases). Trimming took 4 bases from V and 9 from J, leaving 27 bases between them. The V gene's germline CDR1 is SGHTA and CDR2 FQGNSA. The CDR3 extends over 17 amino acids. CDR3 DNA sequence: TGTGCCAGCAGCTCCGGCCTGGAGTGGGCAGGGGGGAAGGCCCAGTACTTC. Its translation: CASSSGLEWAGGKAQYF.

CDR3 region: CASSSTTSPETQYF. DNA of the CDR3: TGTGCCAGCAGCTCGACTACATCCCCAGAGACCCAGTACTTC. The chain couples TRBV7-2 to TRBJ2-5; D is possibly TRBD2 (5 bases). Germline V gene sequence: CDR1 SGHTA, CDR2 FQGNSA. V dropped 4 bases and J dropped 4 bases, with 13 bases sitting between them. CDR3 size: 14 residues.

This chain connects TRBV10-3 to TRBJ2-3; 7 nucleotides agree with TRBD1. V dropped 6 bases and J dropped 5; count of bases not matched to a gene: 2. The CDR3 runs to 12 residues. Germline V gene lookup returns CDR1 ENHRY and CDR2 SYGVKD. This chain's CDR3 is CAISDREDTQYF. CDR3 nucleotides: TGTGCCATCAGCGACAGGGAAGATACGCAGTATTTT.